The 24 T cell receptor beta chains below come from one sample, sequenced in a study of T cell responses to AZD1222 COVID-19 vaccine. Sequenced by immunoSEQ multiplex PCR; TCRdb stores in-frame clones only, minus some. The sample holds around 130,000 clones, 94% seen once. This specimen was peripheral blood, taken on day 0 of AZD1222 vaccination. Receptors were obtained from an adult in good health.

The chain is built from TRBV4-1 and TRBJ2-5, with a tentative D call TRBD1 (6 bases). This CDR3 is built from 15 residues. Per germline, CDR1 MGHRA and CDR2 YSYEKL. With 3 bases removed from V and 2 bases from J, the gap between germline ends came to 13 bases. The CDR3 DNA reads TGCGCCAGCAGCCAGGCCCGACAGGTTCAAGAGACCCAGTACTTC. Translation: CASSQARQVQETQYF.

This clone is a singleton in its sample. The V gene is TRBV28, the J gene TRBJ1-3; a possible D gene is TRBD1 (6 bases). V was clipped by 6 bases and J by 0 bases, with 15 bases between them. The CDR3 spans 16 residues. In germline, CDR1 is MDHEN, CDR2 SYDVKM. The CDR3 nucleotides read TGTGCCAGCAGCCCACTCGGGACACCCTCTGGAAACACCATATATTTT. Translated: CASSPLGTPSGNTIYF.

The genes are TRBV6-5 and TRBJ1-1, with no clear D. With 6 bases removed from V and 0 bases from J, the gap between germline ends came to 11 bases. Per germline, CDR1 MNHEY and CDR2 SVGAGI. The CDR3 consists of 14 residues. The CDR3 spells CASRNGRLNTEAFF. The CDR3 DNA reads TGTGCCAGCAGGAACGGACGCTTGAACACTGAAGCTTTCTTT.

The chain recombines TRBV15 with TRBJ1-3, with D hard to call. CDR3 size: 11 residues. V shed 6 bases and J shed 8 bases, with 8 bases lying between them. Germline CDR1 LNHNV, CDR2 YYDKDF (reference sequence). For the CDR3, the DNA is TGTGCCACCAGTATGGACGACACCATATATTTT. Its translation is CATSMDDTIYF.

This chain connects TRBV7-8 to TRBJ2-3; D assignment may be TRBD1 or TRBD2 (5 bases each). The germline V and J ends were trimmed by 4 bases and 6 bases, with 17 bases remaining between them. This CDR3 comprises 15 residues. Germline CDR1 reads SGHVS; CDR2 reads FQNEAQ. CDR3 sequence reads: CASSSTWGRRDTQYF. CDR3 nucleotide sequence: TGTGCCAGCAGCTCCACCTGGGGACGAAGGGATACGCAGTATTTT. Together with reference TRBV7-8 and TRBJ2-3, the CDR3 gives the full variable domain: GAGVSQSPRYKVAKRGQDVALRCDPISGHVSLFWYQQALGQGPEFLTYFQNEAQLDKSGLPSDRFFAERPEGSVSTLKIQRTQQEDSAVYLCASSSTWGRRDTQYFGPGTRLTVL.

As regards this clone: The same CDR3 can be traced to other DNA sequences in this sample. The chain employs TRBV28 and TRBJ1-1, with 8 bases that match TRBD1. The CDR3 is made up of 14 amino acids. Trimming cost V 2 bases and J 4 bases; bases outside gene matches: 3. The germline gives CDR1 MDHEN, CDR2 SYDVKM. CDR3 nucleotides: TGTGCCAGCAGTTTAGGACAGGGTGGCACTGAAGCTTTCTTT. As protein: CASSLGQGGTEAFF.

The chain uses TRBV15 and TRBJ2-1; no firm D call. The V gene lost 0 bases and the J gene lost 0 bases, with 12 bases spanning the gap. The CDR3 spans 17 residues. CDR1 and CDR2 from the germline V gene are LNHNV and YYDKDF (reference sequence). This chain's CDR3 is CATSRDFDGSSYNEQFF. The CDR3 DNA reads TGTGCCACCAGCAGAGATTTTGACGGCAGCTCCTACAATGAGCAGTTCTTC.

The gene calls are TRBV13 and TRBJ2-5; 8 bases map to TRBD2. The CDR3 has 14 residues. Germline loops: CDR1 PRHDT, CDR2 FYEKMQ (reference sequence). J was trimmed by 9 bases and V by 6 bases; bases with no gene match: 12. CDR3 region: CASSDSGAGGAQYF. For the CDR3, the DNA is TGTGCCAGCAGTGACTCGGGGGCGGGAGGTGCCCAGTACTTC. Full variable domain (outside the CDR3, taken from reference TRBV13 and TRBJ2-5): AAGVIQSPRHLIKEKRETATLKCYPIPRHDTVYWYQQGPGQDPQFLISFYEKMQSDKGSIPDRFSAQQFSDYHSELNMSSLELGDSALYFCASSDSGAGGAQYFGPGTRLLVL.

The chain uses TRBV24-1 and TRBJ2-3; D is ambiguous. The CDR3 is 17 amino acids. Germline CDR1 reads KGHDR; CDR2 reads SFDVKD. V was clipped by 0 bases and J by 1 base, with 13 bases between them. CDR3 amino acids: CATSDLRAIGRTDTQYF. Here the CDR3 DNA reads TGTGCCACCAGTGATTTGAGGGCGATCGGGCGCACAGATACGCAGTATTTT.

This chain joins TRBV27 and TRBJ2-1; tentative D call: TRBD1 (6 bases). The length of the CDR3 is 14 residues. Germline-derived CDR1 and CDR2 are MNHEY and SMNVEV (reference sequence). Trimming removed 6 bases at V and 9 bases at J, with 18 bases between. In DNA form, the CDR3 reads TGTGCCAGCAGCCGACCCCACAGGGCCGGTGAGCAGTTCTTC. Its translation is CASSRPHRAGEQFF.

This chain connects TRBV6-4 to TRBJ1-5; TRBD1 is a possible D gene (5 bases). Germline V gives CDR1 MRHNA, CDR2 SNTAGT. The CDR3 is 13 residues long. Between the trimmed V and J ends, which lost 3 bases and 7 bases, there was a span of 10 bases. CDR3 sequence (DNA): TGTGCCAGCAGTGAGGCCCGGGGGCAGCCCCAGCATTTT. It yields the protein CASSEARGQPQHF.

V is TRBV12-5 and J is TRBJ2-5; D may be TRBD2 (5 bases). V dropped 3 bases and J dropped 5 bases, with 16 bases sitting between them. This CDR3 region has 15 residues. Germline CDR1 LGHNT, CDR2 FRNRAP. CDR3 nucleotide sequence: TGTGCTAGTGGTTTCGCCTTGGACCGCGGGGAGACCCAGTACTTC. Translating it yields CASGFALDRGETQYF.

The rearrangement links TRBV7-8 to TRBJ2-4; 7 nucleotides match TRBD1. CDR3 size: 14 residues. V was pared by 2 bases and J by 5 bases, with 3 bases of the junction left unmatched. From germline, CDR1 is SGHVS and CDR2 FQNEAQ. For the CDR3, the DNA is TGTGCCAGCAGCTTATGGGGGACAGAAAACATTCAGTACTTC. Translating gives CASSLWGTENIQYF.

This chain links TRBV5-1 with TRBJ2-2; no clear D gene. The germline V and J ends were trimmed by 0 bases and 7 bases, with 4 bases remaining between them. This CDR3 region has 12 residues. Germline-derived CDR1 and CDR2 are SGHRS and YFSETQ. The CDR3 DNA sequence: TGCGCCAGCAGCTTGGCCATCGGGGAGCTGTTTTTT. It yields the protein CASSLAIGELFF.

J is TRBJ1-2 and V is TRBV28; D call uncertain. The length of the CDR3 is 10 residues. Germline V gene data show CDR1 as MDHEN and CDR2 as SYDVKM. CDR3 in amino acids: CVSGGYGYTF. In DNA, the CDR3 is TGTGTGTCCGGAGGCTATGGCTACACCTTC.

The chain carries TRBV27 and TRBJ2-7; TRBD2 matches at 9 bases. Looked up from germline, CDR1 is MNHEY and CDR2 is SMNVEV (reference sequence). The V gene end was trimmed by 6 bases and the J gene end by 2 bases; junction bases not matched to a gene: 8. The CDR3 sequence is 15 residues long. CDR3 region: CASSLLAGDTYEQYF. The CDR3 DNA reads TGTGCCAGCAGCCTACTAGCGGGTGATACCTACGAGCAGTACTTC.

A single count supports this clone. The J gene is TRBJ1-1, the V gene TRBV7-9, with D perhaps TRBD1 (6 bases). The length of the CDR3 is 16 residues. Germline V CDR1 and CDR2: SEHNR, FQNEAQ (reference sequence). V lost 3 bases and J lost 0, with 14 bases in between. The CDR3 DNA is TGTGCCAGCAGCTTTGACAGGAGCAAATTGAACACTGAAGCTTTCTTT. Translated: CASSFDRSKLNTEAFF.

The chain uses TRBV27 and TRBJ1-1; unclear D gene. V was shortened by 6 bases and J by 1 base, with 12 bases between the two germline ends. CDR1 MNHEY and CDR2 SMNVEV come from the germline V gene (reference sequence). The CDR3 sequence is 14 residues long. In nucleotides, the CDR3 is TGTGCCAGCAGGGAAGAAGCGCCGAACACTGAAGCTTTCTTT. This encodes CASREEAPNTEAFF.

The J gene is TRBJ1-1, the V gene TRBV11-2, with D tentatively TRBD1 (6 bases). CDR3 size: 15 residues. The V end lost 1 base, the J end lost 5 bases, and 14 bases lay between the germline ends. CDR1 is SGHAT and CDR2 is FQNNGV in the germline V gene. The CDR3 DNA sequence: TGTGCCAGCAGCTTAGGAAAGACAGGTGGGACTGAAGCTTTCTTT. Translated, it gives CASSLGKTGGTEAFF.

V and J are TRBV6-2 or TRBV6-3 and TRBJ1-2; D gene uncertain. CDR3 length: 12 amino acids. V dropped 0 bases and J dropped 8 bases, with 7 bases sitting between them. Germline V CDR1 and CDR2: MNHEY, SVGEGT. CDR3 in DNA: TGTGCCAGCAGTTACTCGGCATACGGCTACACCTTC. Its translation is CASSYSAYGYTF.

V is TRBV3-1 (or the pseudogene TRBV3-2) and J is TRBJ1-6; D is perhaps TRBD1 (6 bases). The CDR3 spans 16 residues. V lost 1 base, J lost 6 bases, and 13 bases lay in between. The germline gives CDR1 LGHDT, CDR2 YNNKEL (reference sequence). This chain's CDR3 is CASSQGSRGVNSPLHF. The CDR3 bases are TGTGCCAGCAGCCAAGGGAGCAGGGGTGTTAATTCACCCCTCCACTTT.

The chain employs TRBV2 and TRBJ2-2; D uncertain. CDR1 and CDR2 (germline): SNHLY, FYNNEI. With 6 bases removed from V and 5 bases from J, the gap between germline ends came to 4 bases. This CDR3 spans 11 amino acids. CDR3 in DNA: TGTGCCAGCAGGGGGACCGGGGAGCTGTTTTTT. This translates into CASRGTGELFF.

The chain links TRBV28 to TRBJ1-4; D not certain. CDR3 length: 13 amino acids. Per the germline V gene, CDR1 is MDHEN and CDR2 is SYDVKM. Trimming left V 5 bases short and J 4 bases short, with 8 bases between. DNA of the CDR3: TGTGCCAGCAGTAGTGGGCTTAATGAAAAACTGTTTTTT. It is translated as CASSSGLNEKLFF.

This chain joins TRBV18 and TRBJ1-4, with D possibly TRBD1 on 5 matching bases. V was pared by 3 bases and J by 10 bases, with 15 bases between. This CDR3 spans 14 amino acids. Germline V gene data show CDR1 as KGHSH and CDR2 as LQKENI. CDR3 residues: CASSPGDWAPKLFF. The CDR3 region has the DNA TGTGCCAGCTCACCGGGGGACTGGGCTCCAAAACTGTTTTTT.